This note documents a single TCR beta chain sequence. Authors' methods: Counts of nucleated cells, estimated from reference gene primer amplification, were obtained. Only in-frame clones appear in the TCRdb table, and some are missing; sequencing was by immunoSEQ multiplex PCR. Clonal size and the V and J genes are those of that table, whereas D and trimming came from the DNA. The sample contains around 200,000 clones, roughly four fifths of which appear only once. With V trimmed by 3 bases and J by 5 bases, 7 bases remained unmatched. The CDR3 has 15 amino acids. Germline values: CDR1 MNHEY, CDR2 SMNVEV (reference sequence). These data are taken from a study of blood T cell repertoires in COVID-19. Study details: Acute-phase and convalescent COVID-19 samples originated in the United States, Italy and Spain. T cells, B-cell-depleted T cells, or PBMCs provided the cDNA or gDNA that served as material.

The receptor was isolated from a human donor in a cohort sampled during active COVID-19. Sequenced input: peripheral blood. The chain links TRBV27 to TRBJ1-5; 7 bases agree with TRBD1. CDR3 loop: CASSLGRGEDQPQHF. The CDR3 DNA follows: TGTGCCAGCAGTTTGGGCAGGGGGGAGGATCAGCCCCAGCATTTT.